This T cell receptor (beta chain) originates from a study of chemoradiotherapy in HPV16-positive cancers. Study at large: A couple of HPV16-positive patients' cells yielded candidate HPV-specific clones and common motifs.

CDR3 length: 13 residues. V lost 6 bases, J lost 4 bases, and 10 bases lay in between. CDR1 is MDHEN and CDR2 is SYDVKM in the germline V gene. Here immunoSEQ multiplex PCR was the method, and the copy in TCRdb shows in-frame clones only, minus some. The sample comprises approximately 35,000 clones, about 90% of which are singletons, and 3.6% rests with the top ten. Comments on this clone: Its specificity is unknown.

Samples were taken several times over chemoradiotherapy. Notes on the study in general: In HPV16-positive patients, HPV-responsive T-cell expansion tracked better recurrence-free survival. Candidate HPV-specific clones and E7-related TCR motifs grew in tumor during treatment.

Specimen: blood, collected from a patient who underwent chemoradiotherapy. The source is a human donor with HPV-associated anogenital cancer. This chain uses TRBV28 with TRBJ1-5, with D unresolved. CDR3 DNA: TGTGCCAGCAGGGGCGGCGGGAATCAGCCCCAGCATTTT. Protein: CASRGGGNQPQHF.